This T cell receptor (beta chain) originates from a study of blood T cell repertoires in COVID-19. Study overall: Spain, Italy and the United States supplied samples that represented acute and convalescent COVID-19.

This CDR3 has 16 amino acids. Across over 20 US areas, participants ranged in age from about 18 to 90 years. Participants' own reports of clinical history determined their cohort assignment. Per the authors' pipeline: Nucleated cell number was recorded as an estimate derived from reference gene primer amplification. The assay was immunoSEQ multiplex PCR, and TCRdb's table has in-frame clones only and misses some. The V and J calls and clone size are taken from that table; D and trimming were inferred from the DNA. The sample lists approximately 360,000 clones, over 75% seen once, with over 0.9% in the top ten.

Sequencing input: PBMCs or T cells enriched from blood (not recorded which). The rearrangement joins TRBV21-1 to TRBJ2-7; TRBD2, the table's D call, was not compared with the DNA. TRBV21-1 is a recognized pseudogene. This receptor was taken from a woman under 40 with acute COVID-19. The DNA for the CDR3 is TGTGCCAGCAGCAAAGGGGGGCTAGCGGGGTTTTACGAGCAGTACTTC. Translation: CASSKGGLAGFYEQYF.